Sequencing of this T cell receptor beta chain was carried out in a study of cytomegalovirus exposure and HLA in healthy donors. Looked up from germline, CDR1 is SGDLS and CDR2 is YYNGEE. V shed 2 bases and J shed 4 bases, with 13 bases lying between them. CDR3 length: 14 amino acids. The protocol was immunoSEQ multiplex PCR, while the TCRdb copy is restricted to in-frame clones and leaves out a portion. The sample contains 200,000 to 250,000 clones, around 86% of which appear only once. The V and J genes are TRBV9 and TRBJ2-7, with TRBD2 as a possible D gene (5 bases). Sequencing was done on a sample of PBMCs. The clonotype was recovered from a woman aged 18-29 years in good health and CMV-seropositive. CDR3 loop: CASSVGGRTYEQYF. The CDR3 coding sequence is TGTGCCAGCAGCGTGGGCGGCAGGACTTACGAGCAGTACTTC.